Below, one T cell receptor (beta chain) is given with its context. Its antigen remains unknown. The V and J ends lost 5 bases and 5 bases, in that order; junction bases with no gene match: 8. Per the germline V gene, CDR1 is SGHAT and CDR2 is FQNNGV. The CDR3 totals 14 residues. This specimen belongs to a study of regulatory T cells in long-lasting Graves disease. Looking at the study overall: Those with persistent Graves' disease had received antithyroid drugs for over 5 years with positive TSH receptor antibodies. Study outcomes and limitations: Reduced TCR diversity was observed in persistent Graves' patients versus newly diagnosed patients. What was studied was peripheral blood only, and not thyroid tissue.

Arm-PCR of CDR3 regions with iRepertoire HTBI primers generated TCR beta libraries. As processed by the authors: From all samples, identification returned over 11 TRBJ and 60 or so TRBV segments. MiXCR, applied by TCRdb to the multiplex PCR reads, yields one record per CDR3 protein. None of the V and J calls come from the authors' own analysis; TCRdb made them. Of under 500,000 distinct CDR3 sequences detected, 20% to 25% appear once; the ten largest clones hold about 8.3%. Sample time point: persistent/refractory GD, antithyroid drugs over 5 years with positive TRAb. After RNA was extracted from PBMCs, the TCR library was made from it.

The V and J genes are TRBV11-2 and TRBJ2-5; 7 nucleotides agree with TRBD2. The specimen was peripheral blood mononuclear cells (PBMCs), collected when the disease was refractory, from a patient treated with antithyroid drugs. This clonotype originated in a female donor with Graves disease. The DNA of the CDR3 is TGTGCCAGCAGCCCCCGGACTAGGACGGAGACCCAGTACTTC. Protein: CASSPRTRTETQYF.